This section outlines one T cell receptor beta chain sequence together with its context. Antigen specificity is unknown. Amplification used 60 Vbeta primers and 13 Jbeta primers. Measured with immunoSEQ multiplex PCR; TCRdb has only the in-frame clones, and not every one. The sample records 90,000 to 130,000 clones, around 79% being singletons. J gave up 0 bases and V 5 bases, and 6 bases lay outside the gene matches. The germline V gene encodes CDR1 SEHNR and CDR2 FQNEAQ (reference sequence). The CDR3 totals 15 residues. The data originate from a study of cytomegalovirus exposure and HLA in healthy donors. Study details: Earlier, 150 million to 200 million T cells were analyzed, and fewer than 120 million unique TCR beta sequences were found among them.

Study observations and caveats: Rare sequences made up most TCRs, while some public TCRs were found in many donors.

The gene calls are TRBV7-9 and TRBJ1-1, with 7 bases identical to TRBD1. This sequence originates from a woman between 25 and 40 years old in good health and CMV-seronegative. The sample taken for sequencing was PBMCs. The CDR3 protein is CASSPRTGVNTEAFF. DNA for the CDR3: TGTGCCAGCAGCCCCCGGACAGGAGTGAACACTGAAGCTTTCTTT.